These 12 T cell receptor beta chains originate from one sample sequenced in a study of blood T cell repertoires in COVID-19. Data came from immunoSEQ multiplex PCR; TCRdb stores just in-frame clones and leaves some out. The profile shows a few hundred thousand clones, 75% to 90% of them singletons. Input material: peripheral blood. The origin of the receptors is a woman in her seventies with COVID-19, enrolled during active disease.

The V call is TRBV6-6, the J call TRBJ2-7; TRBD2 aligns across 10 bases. CDR1 and CDR2 from the germline V gene are MNHNY and SVGAGI (reference sequence). The length of the CDR3 is 15 residues. V trimming: 4 bases; J trimming: 7 bases; junction bases outside the gene matches: 10. The CDR3 DNA follows: TGTGCCAGCAGTTCCGGAGCGGGAGGGCCCGGGGAGCAGTACTTC. Translated: CASSSGAGGPGEQYF.

This chain links TRBV19 with TRBJ2-3; 10 nucleotides agree with TRBD2. The CDR3 contains 15 residues. V was clipped by 6 bases and J by 3 bases; unmatched bases: 6. CDR1 and CDR2 (germline): LNHDA, SQIVND (reference sequence). The CDR3 loop reads CASRTRAGGTDTQYF. In nucleotides, the CDR3 is TGTGCCAGTAGGACAAGAGCGGGAGGGACAGATACGCAGTATTTT.

This clone showed up just once. The genes are TRBV19 and TRBJ2-2; D remains unclear. This CDR3 is built from 15 residues. V lost 0 bases, J lost 3 bases, and 8 bases lay in between. CDR1 and CDR2 from the germline V gene are LNHDA and SQIVND (reference sequence). The CDR3 nucleotides read TGTGCCAGTAGTATAGAGGCTTATTACACCGGGGAGCTGTTTTTT. Protein sequence: CASSIEAYYTGELFF.

The genes are TRBV28 and TRBJ2-2; tentatively, D is TRBD1 (6 bases). The germline gives CDR1 MDHEN, CDR2 SYDVKM. The CDR3 is 17 residues long. The V end lost 3 bases, the J end lost 0 bases, and 14 bases lay between the germline ends. The CDR3 sequence: CASSFSVGTPNTGELFF. The CDR3 bases are TGTGCCAGCAGTTTTAGTGTCGGGACACCGAACACCGGGGAGCTGTTTTTT.

This chain connects TRBV7-9 to TRBJ2-3, with 9 bases matching TRBD2. This CDR3 is built from 16 residues. Unmatched junction bases numbered 6, after V lost 5 bases and J lost 0 bases. The germline V gene encodes CDR1 SEHNR and CDR2 FQNEAQ (reference sequence). This CDR3 reads CASSPSSGISTDTQYF. For the CDR3, the DNA is TGTGCCAGCAGCCCCTCTAGCGGGATAAGCACAGATACGCAGTATTTT.

The chain recombines TRBV15 with TRBJ1-5; weak D call: TRBD1 (5 bases). V shed 0 bases and J shed 5 bases, with 8 bases lying between them. Germline lookup yields CDR1 LNHNV and CDR2 YYDKDF (reference sequence). The CDR3 is 14 residues long. CDR3 in DNA: TGTGCCACCAGCAGAGAGGCGGGGCATCAGCCCCAGCATTTT. Translated: CATSREAGHQPQHF.

CDR3: CASKEMPGQGFDQPQHF. The CDR3 region has the DNA TGTGCCAGCAAGGAAATGCCGGGACAGGGGTTTGATCAGCCCCAGCATTTT. This chain uses TRBV2 with TRBJ1-5; 10 bases map to TRBD1. The CDR3 has 17 residues. Germline V lookup: CDR1 SNHLY, CDR2 FYNNEI. Trimming at V came to 7 bases and at J to 5 bases, leaving 14 bases not matched to a gene.

The chain links TRBV5-6 to TRBJ1-5; TRBD1 might be the D (6 bases). CDR1 and CDR2 (germline): SGHDT, YYEEEE. CDR3 length equals 14 residues. V lost 4 bases and J 3 bases, leaving 11 bases between the germline ends. CDR3 in DNA: TGTGCCAGCAGCGCATACAGGGACAATCAGCCCCAGCATTTT. It translates to CASSAYRDNQPQHF.

This clone was picked up one time. The chain employs TRBV11-3 and TRBJ2-1; D might be TRBD1 (5 bases). CDR1 and CDR2 from the germline V gene are SGHNT and YENEEA. The V end lost 3 bases, the J end lost 0 bases, and 6 bases lay between the germline ends. The CDR3 spans 14 residues. CDR3 loop: CASSFDSSYNEQFF. In DNA form, the CDR3 reads TGTGCCAGCAGCTTTGACAGCTCCTACAATGAGCAGTTCTTC.

J is TRBJ1-5 and V is TRBV19; D is uncertain. Trimming pared 5 bases from V and 1 base from J, leaving 12 bases between. This CDR3 comprises 15 residues. CDR1 LNHDA and CDR2 SQIVND come from the germline V gene (reference sequence). CDR3 amino acids: CASSEGGSSNQPQHF. CDR3 coding DNA: TGTGCCAGTAGTGAGGGAGGGTCAAGCAATCAGCCCCAGCATTTT.

The chain combines TRBV2 with TRBJ1-4; 8 bases map to TRBD1. This CDR3 has 13 residues. V gave up 7 bases and J gave up 5 bases; unmatched junction bases: 3. Germline V gene data show CDR1 as SNHLY and CDR2 as FYNNEI. The CDR3 spells CASIGQGNEKLFF. The CDR3 DNA reads TGTGCCAGCATCGGACAGGGAAATGAAAAACTGTTTTTT.

This clone occurred once. The chain combines TRBV3-1 (or the pseudogene TRBV3-2) with TRBJ2-5, with D uncertain. The CDR3 runs to 13 residues. Trimming took 4 bases from V and 2 from J, leaving 8 bases between them. CDR1 is LGHDT, CDR2 YNNKEL, per germline (reference sequence). The CDR3 DNA sequence: TGTGCCAGCAGCCCAACGAGGCAAGAGACCCAGTACTTC. Protein: CASSPTRQETQYF.